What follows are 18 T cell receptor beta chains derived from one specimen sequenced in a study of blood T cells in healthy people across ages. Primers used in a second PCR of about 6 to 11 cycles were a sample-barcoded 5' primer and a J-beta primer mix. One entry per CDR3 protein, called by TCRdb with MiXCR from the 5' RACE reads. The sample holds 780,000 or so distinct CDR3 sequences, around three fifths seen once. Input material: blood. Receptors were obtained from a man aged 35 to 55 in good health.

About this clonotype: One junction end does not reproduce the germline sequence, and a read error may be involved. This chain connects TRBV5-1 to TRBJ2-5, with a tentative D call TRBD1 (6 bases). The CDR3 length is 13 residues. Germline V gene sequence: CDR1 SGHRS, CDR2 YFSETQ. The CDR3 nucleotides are TGCGCCAGCAGCCTGGACAGCCAAGAGACCCGGTACTTC. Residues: CASSLDSQETRYF. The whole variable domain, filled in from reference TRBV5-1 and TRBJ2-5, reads KAGVTQTPRYLIKTRGQQVTLSCSPISGHRSVSWYQQTPGQGLQFLFEYFSETQRNKGNFPGRFSGRQFSNSRSEMNVSTLELGDSALYLCASSLDSQETRYFGPGTRLLVL.

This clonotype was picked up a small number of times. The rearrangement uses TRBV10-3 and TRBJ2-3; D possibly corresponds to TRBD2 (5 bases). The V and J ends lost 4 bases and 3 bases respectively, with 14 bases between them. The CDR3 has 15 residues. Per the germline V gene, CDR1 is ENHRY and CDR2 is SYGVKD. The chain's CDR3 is CAISVGQEGTDTQYF. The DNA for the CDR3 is TGTGCCATCAGTGTTGGTCAAGAGGGAACAGATACGCAGTATTTT.

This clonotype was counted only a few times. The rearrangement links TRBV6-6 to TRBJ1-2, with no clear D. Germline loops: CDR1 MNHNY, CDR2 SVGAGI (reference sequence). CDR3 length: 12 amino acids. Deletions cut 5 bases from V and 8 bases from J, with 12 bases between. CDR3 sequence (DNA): TGTGCCAGCAGTATATTATTAGACGGCTACACCTTC. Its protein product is CASSILLDGYTF.

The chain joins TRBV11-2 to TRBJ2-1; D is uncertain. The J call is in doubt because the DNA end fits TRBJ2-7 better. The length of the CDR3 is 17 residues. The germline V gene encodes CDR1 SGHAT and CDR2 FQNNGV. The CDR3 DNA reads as TGTGCCAGCAGCTTAGCAAGGTCCCGGAGCTCCTACAATGAGCAGTACTTC. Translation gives CASSLARSRSSYNEQYF.

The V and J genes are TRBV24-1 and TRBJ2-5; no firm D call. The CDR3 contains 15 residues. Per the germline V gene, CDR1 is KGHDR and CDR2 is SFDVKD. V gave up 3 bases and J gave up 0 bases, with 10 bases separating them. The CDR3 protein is CATSDTGWDQETQYF. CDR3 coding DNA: TGTGCCACCAGTGATACCGGGTGGGACCAAGAGACCCAGTACTTC.

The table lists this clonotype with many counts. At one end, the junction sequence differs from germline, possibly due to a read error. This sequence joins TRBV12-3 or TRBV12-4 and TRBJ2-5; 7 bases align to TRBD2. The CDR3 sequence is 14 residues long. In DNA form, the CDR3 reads TGCGCCAGCAGCCCCTCGGGGGGCCAAGAGACCCAGTACTTC. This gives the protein CASSPSGGQETQYF.

CDR3 in DNA: TGCAGTGCGTGGGGGACAGGGCTGAATTATGGCTACACCTTC. Protein: CSAWGTGLNYGYTF. This sequence joins TRBV20-1 and TRBJ1-2; 9 positions match TRBD1. The length of the CDR3 is 14 residues. CDR1 and CDR2 from the germline V gene are DFQATT and SNEGSKA (reference sequence). V was clipped by 6 bases and J by 5 bases; unmatched bases: 10.

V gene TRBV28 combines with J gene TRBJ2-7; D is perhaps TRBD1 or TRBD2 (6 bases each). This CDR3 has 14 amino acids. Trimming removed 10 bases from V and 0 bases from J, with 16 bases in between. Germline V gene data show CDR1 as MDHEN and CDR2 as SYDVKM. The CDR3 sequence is CATAGTSSSYEQYF. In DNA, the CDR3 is TGTGCCACCGCGGGGACATCGAGCTCCTACGAGCAGTACTTC.

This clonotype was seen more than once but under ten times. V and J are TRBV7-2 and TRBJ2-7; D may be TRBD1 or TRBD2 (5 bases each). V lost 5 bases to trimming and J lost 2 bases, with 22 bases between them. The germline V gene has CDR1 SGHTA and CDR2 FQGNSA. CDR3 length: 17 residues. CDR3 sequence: CASSPEGRAGWTYEQYF. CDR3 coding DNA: TGTGCCAGCAGCCCAGAGGGTCGGGCAGGGTGGACCTACGAGCAGTACTTC.

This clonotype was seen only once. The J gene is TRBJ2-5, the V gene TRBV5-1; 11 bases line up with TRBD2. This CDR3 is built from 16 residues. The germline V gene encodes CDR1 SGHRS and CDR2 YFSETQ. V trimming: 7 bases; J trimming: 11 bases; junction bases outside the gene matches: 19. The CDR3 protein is CASWPTTSGGANEQYF. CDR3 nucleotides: TGCGCCAGCTGGCCTACAACTAGCGGGGGTGCAAATGAGCAGTACTTC.

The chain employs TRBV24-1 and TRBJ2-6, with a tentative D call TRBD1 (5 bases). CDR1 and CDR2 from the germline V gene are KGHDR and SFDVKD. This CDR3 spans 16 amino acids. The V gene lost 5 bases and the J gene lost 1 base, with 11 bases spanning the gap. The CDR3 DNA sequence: TGTGCCACCAGTGGTACTAACAGGTCTGGGGCCAACGTCCTGACTTTC. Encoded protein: CATSGTNRSGANVLTF.

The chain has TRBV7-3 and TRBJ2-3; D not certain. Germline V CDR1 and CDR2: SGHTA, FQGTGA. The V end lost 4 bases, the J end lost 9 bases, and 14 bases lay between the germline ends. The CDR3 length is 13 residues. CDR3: CASSSSLRETQYF. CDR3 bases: TGTGCCAGCAGCTCAAGCTTACGAGAGACGCAGTATTTT.

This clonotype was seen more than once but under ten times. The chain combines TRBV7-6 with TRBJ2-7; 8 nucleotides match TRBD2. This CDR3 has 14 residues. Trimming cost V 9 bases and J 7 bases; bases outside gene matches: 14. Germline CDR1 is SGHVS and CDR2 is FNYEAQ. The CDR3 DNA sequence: TGTGCCAGTTCCCGGGGAGCGGGAGAGAGAGAGCAGTACTTC. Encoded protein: CASSRGAGEREQYF.

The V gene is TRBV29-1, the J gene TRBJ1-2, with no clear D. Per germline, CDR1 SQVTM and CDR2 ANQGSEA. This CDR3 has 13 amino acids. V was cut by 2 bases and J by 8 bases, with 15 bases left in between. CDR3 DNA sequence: TGCAGCGTTGAATCGGTCTCCCAGGCGGGCTACACCTTC. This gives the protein CSVESVSQAGYTF.

This CDR3 reads CSARWGPQETQYF. The CDR3 DNA follows: TGCAGTGCTAGATGGGGACCCCAAGAGACCCAGTACTTC. This chain connects TRBV20-1 to TRBJ2-5; the D gene could be TRBD1 or TRBD2 (5 bases each). Looked up from germline, CDR1 is DFQATT and CDR2 is SNEGSKA (reference sequence). This CDR3 is built from 13 residues. Trimming shortened V by 2 bases and J by 1 base, and 8 bases separated the two germline ends.

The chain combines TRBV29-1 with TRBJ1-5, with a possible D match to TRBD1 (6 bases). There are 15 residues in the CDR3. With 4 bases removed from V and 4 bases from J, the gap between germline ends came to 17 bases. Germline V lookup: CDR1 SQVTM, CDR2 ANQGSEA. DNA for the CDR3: TGCAGCGTTGTATGGGGGGGGCAGCCTAATCAGCCCCAGCATTTT. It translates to CSVVWGGQPNQPQHF.

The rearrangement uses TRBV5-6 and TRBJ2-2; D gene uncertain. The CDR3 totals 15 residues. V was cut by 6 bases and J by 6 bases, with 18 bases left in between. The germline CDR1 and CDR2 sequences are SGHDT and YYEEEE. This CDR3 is CASTHDKVVAGELFF. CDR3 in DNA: TGTGCCAGCACCCATGACAAGGTCGTCGCCGGGGAGCTGTTTTTT.

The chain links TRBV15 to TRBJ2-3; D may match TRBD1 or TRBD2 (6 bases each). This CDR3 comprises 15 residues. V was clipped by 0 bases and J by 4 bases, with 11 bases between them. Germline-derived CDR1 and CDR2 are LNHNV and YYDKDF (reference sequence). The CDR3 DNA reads TGTGCCACCAGCAGAGATCAGGGGACTGCAGATACGCAGTATTTT. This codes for CATSRDQGTADTQYF.